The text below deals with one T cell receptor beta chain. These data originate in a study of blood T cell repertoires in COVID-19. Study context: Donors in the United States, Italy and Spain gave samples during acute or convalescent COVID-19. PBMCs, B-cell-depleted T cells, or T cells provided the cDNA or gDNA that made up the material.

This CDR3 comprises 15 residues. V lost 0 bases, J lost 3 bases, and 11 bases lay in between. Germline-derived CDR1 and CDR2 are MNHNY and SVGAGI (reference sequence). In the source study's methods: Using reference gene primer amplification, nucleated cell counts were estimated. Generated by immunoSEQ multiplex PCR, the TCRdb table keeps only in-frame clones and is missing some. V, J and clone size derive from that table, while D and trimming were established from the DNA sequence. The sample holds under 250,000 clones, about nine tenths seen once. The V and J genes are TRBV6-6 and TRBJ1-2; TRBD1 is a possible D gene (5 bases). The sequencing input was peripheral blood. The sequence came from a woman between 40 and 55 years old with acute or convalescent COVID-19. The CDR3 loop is CASSYSEGAHYGYTF. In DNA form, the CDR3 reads TGTGCCAGCAGTTACTCAGAAGGGGCCCACTATGGCTACACCTTC.